Listed here is a single T cell receptor (beta chain). The sample comes from a study of cytomegalovirus exposure and HLA in healthy donors. Primers for the PCR totalled 60 Vbeta and 13 Jbeta. Method: immunoSEQ multiplex PCR; TCRdb's copy keeps in-frame clones and lacks some. The sample carries tens of thousands of clones, under 65% recorded once. Donors likely had unrecorded immune exposures despite being nominally healthy when sampled. V gave up 8 bases and J gave up 6 bases, with 14 bases separating them. The CDR3 extends over 13 amino acids. CDR1 is MNHNS, CDR2 SASEGT, per germline. V is TRBV6-1 and J is TRBJ2-1; D might be TRBD2 (5 bases). Sample: PBMCs. The sequence was obtained from a male donor in good health and CMV-seropositive. Written as DNA, the CDR3 is TGTGCCAGCTGGGAGTGGAAGAGCAATGAGCAGTTCTTC. This translates into CASWEWKSNEQFF.